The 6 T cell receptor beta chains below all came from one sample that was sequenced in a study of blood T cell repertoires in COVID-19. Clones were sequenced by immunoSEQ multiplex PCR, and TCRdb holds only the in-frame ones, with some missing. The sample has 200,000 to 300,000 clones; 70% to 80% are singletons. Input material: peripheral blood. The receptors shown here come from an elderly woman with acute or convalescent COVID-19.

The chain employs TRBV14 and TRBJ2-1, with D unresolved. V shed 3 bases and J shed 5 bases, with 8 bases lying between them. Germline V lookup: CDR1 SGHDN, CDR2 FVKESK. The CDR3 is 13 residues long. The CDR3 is CASSQSLNNEQFF. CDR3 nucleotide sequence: TGTGCCAGCAGCCAGTCCCTAAACAATGAGCAGTTCTTC. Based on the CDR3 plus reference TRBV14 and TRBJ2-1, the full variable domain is EAGVTQFPSHSVIEKGQTVTLRCDPISGHDNLYWYRRVMGKEIKFLLHFVKESKQDESGMPNNRFLAERTGGTYSTLKVQPAELEDSGVYFCASSQSLNNEQFFGPGTRLTVL.

CDR3 sequence (DNA): TGTGCCAGTAGCTTACTAGCGGGAGGGCCTTCCGAGCAGTACTTC. Translated: CASSLLAGGPSEQYF. The chain links TRBV19 to TRBJ2-7; TRBD2 aligns across 13 bases. Germline lookup yields CDR1 LNHDA and CDR2 SQIVND (reference sequence). J lost 6 bases, V lost 6 bases, and 8 bases had no gene match. This CDR3 is built from 15 residues. The full variable domain, rest sourced from reference TRBV19 and TRBJ2-7, is DGGITQSPKYLFRKEGQNVTLSCEQNLNHDAMYWYRQDPGQGLRLIYYSQIVNDFQKGDIAEGYSVSREKKESFPLTVTSAQKNPTAFYLCASSLLAGGPSEQYFGPGTRLTVT.

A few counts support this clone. The chain's CDR3 is CASRLTGDSGNTIYF. The CDR3 DNA follows: TGTGCCAGCAGGCTAACAGGTGACTCTGGAAACACCATATATTTT. V and J are TRBV27 and TRBJ1-3, with D maybe TRBD1 (5 bases). The CDR3 is 15 amino acids. Germline assignment: CDR1 MNHEY and CDR2 SMNVEV (reference sequence). Trimming shortened V by 6 bases and J by 0 bases, and 12 bases separated the two germline ends.

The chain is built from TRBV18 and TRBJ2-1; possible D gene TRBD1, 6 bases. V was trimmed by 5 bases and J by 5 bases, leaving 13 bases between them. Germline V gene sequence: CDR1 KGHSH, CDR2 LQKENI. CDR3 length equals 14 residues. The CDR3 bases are TGTGCCAGCTCAACCCGGGACACAGACAATGAGCAGTTCTTC. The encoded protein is CASSTRDTDNEQFF.

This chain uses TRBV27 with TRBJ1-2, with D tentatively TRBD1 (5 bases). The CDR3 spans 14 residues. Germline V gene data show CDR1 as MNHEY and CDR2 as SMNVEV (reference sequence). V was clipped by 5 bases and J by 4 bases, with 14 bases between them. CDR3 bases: TGTGCCAGCAGTCTTAAACAGGAATTCTATGGCTACACCTTC. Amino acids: CASSLKQEFYGYTF.

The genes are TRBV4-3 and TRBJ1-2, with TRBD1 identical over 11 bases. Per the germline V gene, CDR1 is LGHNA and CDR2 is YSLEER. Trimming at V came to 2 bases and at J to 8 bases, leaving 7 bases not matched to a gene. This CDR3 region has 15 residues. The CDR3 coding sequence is TGCGCCAGCAGCCAACGGACAGGGGGCCAAGGCGGCTACACCTTC. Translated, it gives CASSQRTGGQGGYTF.